The sequence of this T cell receptor (beta chain) was determined in a study of blood T cell dynamics during melanoma immunotherapy. About the study: First-line therapy was either pembrolizumab or nivolumab with ipilimumab for metastatic melanoma.

Data came from immunoSEQ multiplex PCR; TCRdb stores just in-frame clones and leaves some out. The repertoire consists of just under 10,000 clones, with roughly 89% occurring once and the leading ten covering 30% to 40%. Stated time point: pre-treatment baseline. Sampling occurred pretreatment (T0) and at week 3 (W3), after cycle one of checkpoint blockade. The germline V gene encodes CDR1 MDHEN and CDR2 SYDVKM. Trimming shortened V by 11 bases and J by 2 bases, and 16 bases separated the two germline ends. This CDR3 comprises 14 residues. The specimen comprised blood, sampled from a patient treated with checkpoint blockade. V gene TRBV28 combines with J gene TRBJ1-5; D is perhaps TRBD1 (5 bases). This sequence was found in a human donor with melanoma. The CDR3 sequence is CACLRGVGNQPQHF. CDR3 coding DNA: TGTGCCTGCTTGCGGGGGGTGGGCAATCAGCCCCAGCATTTT.